This passage covers 24 T cell receptor beta chains from one sample sequenced in a study of human T cells and chemical hapten exposure. Sample time point: patch test 2, 6 weeks after DPC sensitization. Treatment: therapeutic diphenylcyclopropenone sensitization with weekly scalp DPC. TCRdb processed the RACE reads anew with MiXCR; each CDR3 protein has one entry. The sample records about 110,000 distinct CDR3 sequences, about a tenth being singletons. The starting material was whole blood, obtained in connection with sensitization to the hapten diphenylcyclopropenone (DPC). The receptors shown here come from a middle-aged woman with alopecia areata. Some clones in this sample may be carry-over from other donors' samples.

This clonotype appeared many times. V gene TRBV7-9 combines with J gene TRBJ2-1, with TRBD1 identical over 8 bases. The junction had 3 bases not matched to a gene; V was cut back by 1 base and J by 7 bases. This CDR3 contains 14 residues. CDR1 and CDR2 (germline): SEHNR, FQNEAQ (reference sequence). DNA of the CDR3: TGTGCCAGCAGCTTAGGGACAGGGAAGAATGAGCAGTTCTTC. It encodes CASSLGTGKNEQFF.

This clonotype was counted many times. The chain carries TRBV19 and TRBJ1-5; D is unclear. Trimming shortened V by 9 bases and J by 0 bases, and 12 bases separated the two germline ends. Looked up from germline, CDR1 is LNHDA and CDR2 is SQIVND (reference sequence). The CDR3 runs 14 residues. This chain's CDR3 is CASSWGDSNQPQHF. CDR3 nucleotides: TGTGCCAGCTCCTGGGGTGATAGCAATCAGCCCCAGCATTTT.

This clonotype has only a few counts. CDR3 DNA sequence: TGTGCCAGCTCACTTCGACAGGATAATTCACCCCTCCACTTT. Translation gives CASSLRQDNSPLHF. This rearrangement joins TRBV18 to TRBJ1-6; a weak D match, TRBD1 (6 bases). This CDR3 region has 14 residues. The germline CDR1 and CDR2 sequences are KGHSH and LQKENI. Trimming pared 4 bases from V and 5 bases from J, leaving 9 bases between. Drawing the rest from reference TRBV18 and TRBJ1-6, the complete variable domain is NAGVMQNPRHLVRRRGQEARLRCSPMKGHSHVYWYRQLPEEGLKFMVYLQKENIIDESGMPKERFSAEFPKEGPSILRIQQVVRGDSAAYFCASSLRQDNSPLHFGNGTRLTVT.

This clonotype was seen ten or more times. The CDR3 is CASSGASNEQFF. Written as DNA, the CDR3 is TGTGCCAGCAGCGGGGCGTCCAATGAGCAGTTCTTC. The V call is TRBV7-2, the J call TRBJ2-1; possible D gene TRBD1, 5 bases. The V and J ends lost 5 bases and 6 bases respectively, with 8 bases between them. Per germline, CDR1 SGHTA and CDR2 FQGNSA. This CDR3 contains 12 residues. The full variable domain, its missing parts supplied by reference TRBV7-2 and TRBJ2-1, is GAGVSQSPSNKVTEKGKDVELRCDPISGHTALYWYRQSLGQGLEFLIYFQGNSAPDKSGLPSDRFSAERTGGSVSTLTIQRTQQEDSAVYLCASSGASNEQFFGPGTRLTVL.

This clonotype was observed many times. The CDR3 sequence is CASSRQDYEQYF. CDR3 coding DNA: TGTGCCAGCTCACGCCAGGACTACGAGCAGTACTTC. V usage is TRBV18 and J usage is TRBJ2-7; D gene uncertain. CDR3 size: 12 residues. V lost 4 bases, J lost 3 bases, and 7 bases lay in between. Per the germline V gene, CDR1 is KGHSH and CDR2 is LQKENI.

The table lists this clonotype with a few counts. The J gene is TRBJ2-3, the V gene TRBV29-1; 10 nucleotides align to TRBD2. V shed 7 bases, J shed 5 bases, and the junction held 3 bases outside the gene matches. This CDR3 has 12 residues. Germline lookup yields CDR1 SQVTM and CDR2 ANQGSEA. CDR3 in amino acids: CSASGGGDTQYF. In DNA, the CDR3 is TGCAGCGCAAGCGGGGGGGGAGATACGCAGTATTTT.

This clonotype has just a few counts. The chain carries TRBV5-6 and TRBJ2-1; possible D gene TRBD2, 6 bases. CDR1 and CDR2 from the germline V gene are SGHDT and YYEEEE. The CDR3 is made up of 15 amino acids. Trimming removed 6 bases at V and 2 bases at J, with 15 bases between. In DNA form, the CDR3 reads TGTGCCAGCACCCCCCTCCAGCGGGCCTACAATGAGCAGTTCTTC. Translating it yields CASTPLQRAYNEQFF.

The rearrangement joins TRBV3-1 to TRBJ2-2; D call uncertain. The CDR3 covers 12 residues. Germline V lookup: CDR1 LGHDT, CDR2 YNNKEL (reference sequence). Trimming stripped 7 bases from V and 7 bases from J, with 10 bases between. The CDR3 coding sequence is TGTGCCAGCACCCATTGGGGCGGGGAGCTGTTTTTT. Translating it yields CASTHWGGELFF.

The table lists this clonotype with many counts. The chain has TRBV11-2 and TRBJ1-1; perhaps TRBD1 as D (6 bases). Trimming stripped 5 bases from V and 1 base from J, with 11 bases between. The CDR3 covers 14 residues. Germline-derived CDR1 and CDR2 are SGHAT and FQNNGV. Here the CDR3 reads CASSLTDRNTEAFF. As DNA, the CDR3 is TGTGCCAGCAGCCTGACGGACAGGAACACTGAAGCTTTCTTT.

This clonotype was picked up many times. CDR3 bases: TGCGCCAGCAGCCAAGATGTGGGGACTAATGAAAAACTGTTTTTT. Its translation: CASSQDVGTNEKLFF. The J gene is TRBJ1-4, the V gene TRBV4-3; the D is unclear. The CDR3 runs 15 residues. The V and J ends lost 0 bases and 2 bases respectively, with 7 bases between them. Germline CDR1 is LGHNA and CDR2 is YSLEER.

This clonotype was recorded many times. The chain joins TRBV10-2 to TRBJ2-3, with D possibly matching TRBD2 (6 bases). The CDR3 loop spans 13 amino acids. Germline values: CDR1 WSHSY, CDR2 SAAADI. Trimming stripped 8 bases from V and 3 bases from J, with 12 bases between. The CDR3 region has the DNA TGCGCCAGCGTCGGGGGTGAGACAGATACGCAGTATTTT. Its protein is CASVGGETDTQYF.

This clonotype was seen only a few times. This chain joins TRBV2 and TRBJ1-6; 7 positions match TRBD1. The CDR3 totals 14 residues. CDR1 and CDR2 (germline): SNHLY, FYNNEI. The junction had 5 bases not matched to a gene; V was cut back by 7 bases and J by 5 bases. This chain's CDR3 is CASNTGQNNSPLHF. CDR3 in DNA: TGTGCCAGCAACACGGGACAGAATAATTCACCCCTCCACTTT.

In its sample, this clonotype was seen a few times. The chain is built from TRBV13 and TRBJ2-1, with 15 nucleotides matching TRBD2. The V and J ends lost 7 bases and 8 bases, in that order; junction bases with no gene match: 12. CDR1 and CDR2 from the germline V gene are PRHDT and FYEKMQ (reference sequence). The CDR3 is made up of 17 amino acids. DNA for the CDR3: TGTGCCAGCACCTTCTTTGGACTAGCGGGGGGGCAGGATGAGCAGTTCTTC. Protein product: CASTFFGLAGGQDEQFF.

The sample holds many counts of this clonotype. The chain employs TRBV6-6 and TRBJ1-2; 8 bases line up with TRBD1. This CDR3 is built from 14 residues. The junction had 7 bases not matched to a gene; V was cut back by 6 bases and J by 4 bases. CDR1 MNHNY and CDR2 SVGAGI come from the germline V gene (reference sequence). The CDR3 DNA is TGTGCCAGCAGCCAGACAGGGGCCCCCTATGGCTACACCTTC. It translates to CASSQTGAPYGYTF.

This clonotype turned up a few times. The CDR3 reads CASSQKSGGADTQYF. The CDR3 nucleotides read TGCGCCAGCAGCCAAAAAAGCGGGGGGGCAGATACGCAGTATTTT. The rearrangement joins TRBV4-3 to TRBJ2-3, with TRBD2 identical over 10 bases. The CDR3 has 15 amino acids. Looked up from germline, CDR1 is LGHNA and CDR2 is YSLEER. Trimming cost V 2 bases and J 4 bases; bases outside gene matches: 3.

In this sample, this clonotype turned up a few times. The chain combines TRBV6-6 with TRBJ1-6; 7 bases match TRBD1. This CDR3 comprises 18 residues. CDR1 MNHNY and CDR2 SVGAGI come from the germline V gene (reference sequence). V shed 0 bases, J shed 1 base, and the junction held 6 bases outside the gene matches. DNA of the CDR3: TGTGCCAGCAGTTACTCTGGGGACAGAGGTTCCTATAATTCACCCCTCCACTTT. It is translated as CASSYSGDRGSYNSPLHF.

This clonotype appeared a few times. The chain carries TRBV18 and TRBJ2-1, with TRBD2 identical over 9 bases. With V trimmed by 0 bases and J by 0 bases, 3 bases remained unmatched. Germline loops: CDR1 KGHSH, CDR2 LQKENI. This CDR3 has 17 amino acids. The CDR3 reads CASSPPSGGSSYNEQFF. The CDR3, as DNA: TGTGCCAGCTCACCACCGAGCGGGGGGTCCTCCTACAATGAGCAGTTCTTC. Full variable domain (remainder filled in from reference TRBV18 and TRBJ2-1): NAGVMQNPRHLVRRRGQEARLRCSPMKGHSHVYWYRQLPEEGLKFMVYLQKENIIDESGMPKERFSAEFPKEGPSILRIQQVVRGDSAAYFCASSPPSGGSSYNEQFFGPGTRLTVL.

This chain connects TRBV5-1 to TRBJ2-3; D may correspond to TRBD1 or TRBD2 (5 bases each). V lost 1 base and J lost 6, with 12 bases in between. Germline CDR1 and CDR2: SGHRS and YFSETQ. CDR3 size: 14 residues. The CDR3 DNA sequence: TGCGCCAGCAGCTTGAGGGGAAGAGGGGATACGCAGTATTTT. This encodes CASSLRGRGDTQYF.

This rearrangement joins TRBV20-1 to TRBJ2-2; D tentatively fits TRBD1 or TRBD2 (5 bases each). CDR1 and CDR2 from the germline V gene are DFQATT and SNEGSKA (reference sequence). Trimming removed 6 bases from V and 4 bases from J, with 15 bases in between. This CDR3 has 14 residues. CDR3 bases: TGCAGTGCCTTGAGGACTGGGGGCACCGGGGAGCTGTTTTTT. Amino acid sequence: CSALRTGGTGELFF.

Ten or more counts support this clonotype. The chain combines TRBV6-2 or TRBV6-3 with TRBJ1-1; 9 bases fit TRBD1. The length of the CDR3 is 13 residues. Looked up from germline, CDR1 is MNHEY and CDR2 is SVGEGT. V lost 6 bases, J lost 3 bases, and 2 bases stayed unmatched. For the CDR3, the DNA is TGTGCCAGCAGGAGGACAGGGGACACTGAAGCTTTCTTT. This encodes CASRRTGDTEAFF.

In this sample, this clonotype turned up a few times. This sequence joins TRBV7-2 and TRBJ1-5, with no clear D. The CDR3 loop spans 14 amino acids. Trimming stripped 5 bases from V and 1 base from J, with 9 bases between. Germline CDR1 reads SGHTA; CDR2 reads FQGNSA. CDR3 region: CASSIVPSNQPQHF. The CDR3, as DNA: TGTGCCAGCAGCATAGTACCAAGCAATCAGCCCCAGCATTTT.

This clonotype showed up just once. This rearrangement joins TRBV29-1 to TRBJ2-7; 8 bases are shared with TRBD1. V lost 7 bases and J lost 0; bases outside the gene matches: 11. Looked up from germline, CDR1 is SQVTM and CDR2 is ANQGSEA. The CDR3 loop spans 15 amino acids. DNA of the CDR3: TGCAGCGCCGACAGTTGGACAGGGAGCTCCTACGAGCAGTACTTC. It yields the protein CSADSWTGSSYEQYF.

This clonotype was detected ten times or more. The rearrangement uses TRBV4-3 and TRBJ2-7; tentatively, D is TRBD2 (6 bases). With 0 bases removed from V and 2 bases from J, the gap between germline ends came to 14 bases. The CDR3 covers 16 residues. CDR1 and CDR2 (germline): LGHNA, YSLEER. This chain's CDR3 is CASSQESGDRAYEQYF. CDR3 nucleotides: TGCGCCAGCAGCCAAGAGTCGGGAGACAGAGCCTACGAGCAGTACTTC.

This clonotype was observed many times. This sequence joins TRBV15 and TRBJ2-1; D remains ambiguous. The CDR3 totals 16 residues. V shed 1 base and J shed 2 bases, with 12 bases lying between them. Germline V gives CDR1 LNHNV, CDR2 YYDKDF (reference sequence). CDR3 residues: CATSRVGIGAYNEQFF. The CDR3 bases are TGTGCCACCAGCAGAGTTGGGATTGGGGCCTACAATGAGCAGTTCTTC.